A single T cell receptor (beta chain) is shown here with its context. These data originate in a study of blood T cell repertoires in COVID-19. Study context: Collection of acute and convalescent COVID-19 samples took place in the United States, Italy and Spain.

The CDR3 length is 13 residues. V gave up 7 bases and J gave up 3 bases; unmatched junction bases: 2. From germline, CDR1 is SNHLY and CDR2 FYNNEI. In the authors' methods: Estimates of nucleated cell counts were drawn from the amplification of reference gene primers. Produced via immunoSEQ multiplex PCR; TCRdb's table is partial and in-frame only. D and trimming were read from the DNA, whereas the V and J calls and clone size are those reported in that table. The data show 130,000 or so clones, with roughly 90% seen just once and 2% to 2.5% held by the top ten. The TCR sequence derives from a man aged 65-85 years with active COVID-19. Sequencing was performed on peripheral blood. This chain joins TRBV2 and TRBJ1-1; 10 bases match TRBD1. CDR3 residues: CASKGTGDTEAFF. CDR3 nucleotides: TGTGCCAGCAAGGGGACAGGGGACACTGAAGCTTTCTTT.